The T cell receptor (beta chain) described here comes from a study of T cells in Graves' hyperthyroidism and ophthalmopathy. To note about this clonotype: The antigen is not known.

With 5 bases clipped from V and 4 bases from J, the junction kept 9 bases outside the gene matches. From germline, CDR1 is SGHTA and CDR2 FQGTGA. The CDR3 sequence is 15 residues long. Overall study results and limits: Ophthalmopathy was identified by the model a median about six months ahead of onset. Among clonotypes expanded in thyroid above 0.001, most were also found in blood. Through a model of 13 V-J features, ophthalmopathy was separated from stable hyperthyroidism.

Authors of the study amplified TCR beta CDR3 regions from RNA transcripts. The study used the HTBI primer set for a first-round RT-PCR of the TCR CDR3. MiXCR was run by TCRdb on the multiplex PCR reads, yielding one entry per CDR3 protein. Among about 570,000 distinct CDR3 sequences, about 45% were seen once, and the ten largest hold under 20%. This chain joins TRBV7-3 and TRBJ2-7; 9 nucleotides align to TRBD2. Sequencing used peripheral blood or thyroid tissue (not recorded which). This clonotype was sampled from an adult woman with Graves' disease, either hyperthyroidism or ophthalmopathy (not recorded which). Written as DNA, the CDR3 is TGTGCCAGCAGCCAGACATCCGCGGGAGGGTACGAGCAGTACTTC. It codes for CASSQTSAGGYEQYF.